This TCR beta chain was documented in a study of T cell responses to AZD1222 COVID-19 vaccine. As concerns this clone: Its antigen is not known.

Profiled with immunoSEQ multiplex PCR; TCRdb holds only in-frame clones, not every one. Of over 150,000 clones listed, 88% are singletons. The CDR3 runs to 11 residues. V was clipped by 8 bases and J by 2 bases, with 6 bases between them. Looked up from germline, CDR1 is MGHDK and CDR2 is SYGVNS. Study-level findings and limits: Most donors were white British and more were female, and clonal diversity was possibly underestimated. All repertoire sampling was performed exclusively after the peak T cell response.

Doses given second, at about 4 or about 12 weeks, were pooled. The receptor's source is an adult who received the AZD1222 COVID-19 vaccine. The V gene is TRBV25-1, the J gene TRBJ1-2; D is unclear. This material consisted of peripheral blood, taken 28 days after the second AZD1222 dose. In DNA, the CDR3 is TGTGCCAGCCAGATCAACTATGGCTACACCTTC. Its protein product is CASQINYGYTF.